This TCR beta chain stems from a study of long-term antiretroviral therapy in people with HIV (dated by TCRdb to about 2022). General notes on the study: The earliest samples were collected about a decade before the 2015 WHO recommendation for immediate ART, when ART was typically delayed until CD4 counts fell. This retrospective serial study examined whether starting ART and sustained HIV suppression were associated with changes in the composition and diversity of the TRB repertoire in peripheral blood. A total of 192 cryopreserved PBMC samples were contributed to the cohort by 30 adults with confirmed HIV infection, with samples collected serially over a mean of around 6 years (range 1-12). Among the approximately 30 participants with HIV, ten to eleven were female. Test extractions of a monoclonal T-cell line alongside approximately 36 polyclonal samples showed no cross-contamination during QIAcube processing.

Beyond this particular receptor, the publication reports: Expanded TRB clones identified before ART initiation dominated the repertoire across all time points, though the dominance fluctuated and decreased in many PLHIV after ART. A significant increase in TRB diversity was found to be associated with ART initiation, although TRB diversity was observed to remain significantly below that of transplant donor controls even after long-term ART. Because pre-ART samples had limited cell numbers, profiling was done on unsorted PBMC rather than on sorted CD4+ and CD8+ T cells. Inferences about post-ART repertoire changes were limited because no data were available on ART adherence, viral resistance or therapy changes. Narrower CDR3 length ranges were observed in HIV repertoires than in controls, and an antigen-experienced repertoire with only a slight naive shift after ART was suggested by the network structure. The samples span the years 2004 to 2017, and the ART regimens used may be less effective than current regimens. Because PBMC availability was limited, only the TCR beta chain was sequenced, with no alpha chain pairing.

CDR1 and CDR2 were assigned from the germline V gene as SGHVS and FNYEAQ. Counted from cysteine to phenylalanine, this CDR3 has 14 amino acids. Just the 42-base CDR3 DNA is kept, in frame starting at base 1. Trimming removed 6 bases from V and 1 base from J, leaving 13 bases between the germline ends. With respect to this clone: Its antigen is still unknown. No base-level quality is on record; no much larger clone is a single base apart.

The immunoSEQ hsTCRB v3.0 assay was used at survey level resolution for TRB variable region sequencing. TRB sequencing targeted a depth of about 40,000-55,000 T-cell genomes per sample. Pooled TRB libraries were sequenced on an Illumina MiSeq with a v3 150-cycle kit. The paper's data handling went like this. Analysis of repertoires was carried out in R inside a reproducible Nextflow workflow spanning QC, data transformation and analysis. LymphoSeq2, an R package for AIRR-Seq data exploration, was used to implement custom analyses. Several samples that produced fewer than 5000 total TRB sequences were removed, so 190 or so HIV repertoires were analyzed. Among the roughly 200 retained HIV repertoires, around 60 were collected before ART initiation and fewer than 150 were collected after ART initiation. Each repertoire was downsampled to 5000 TRB nucleotide sequences, and summary statistics were averaged across 100 downsampling iterations. TRB sequences were retained for analysis only if CDR3 regions of at least seven amino acids were present. Diversity was measured with a Shannon entropy-derived clonality score and the Gini coefficient. In the repertoire networks, any two of the top 5000 CDR3 amino acid sequences were connected whenever the two sequences differed by an edit distance of one. For TRB CDR3 amino acid sequences, antigen specificity groups and MHC restriction were predicted with GLIPH2. To flag known CMV, EBV, HIV or tissue antigen associations, CDR3 amino acid sequences were matched against VDJdb and McPAS-TCR. Pre-ART, post-ART and control groups were compared with Wilcoxon signed-rank tests and Holm-Bonferroni correction. TCRdb mirrors the immuneACCESS table, restricted to in-frame sequences. Some clones are absent from its copies; in checked studies, under half trace to an unresolved V gene, and the reason for the others is unknown. V and J calls and clone size come straight from that table; D and trimming were deduced from the DNA. The sample table records more than 15,000 clones; roughly 70% of these occur just once. 8.5% to 9.5% of the sample lies in the top ten.

Participants were included only if at least one PBMC sample before ART initiation and at least two post-ART samples were available. Treatment was received in the United States of America by all participants with HIV. Before DNA extraction, cryopreserved samples containing roughly 0.9-10 million PBMC were thawed and washed. At the time of the earliest PBMC sample for each participant with HIV, ages ranged from about 23 to 60 years. Per participant, PBMC samples came from 1-4 timepoints prior to ART initiation and 2-8 timepoints following ART initiation, for a median of 7 samples. Serial HIV viral load, CD4+ T-cell count, ART history and demographic data were obtained for every participant. Genomic DNA was extracted from unsorted PBMC with a Qiagen kit on a QIAcube, with processing performed in batches of 12 samples.

The receptor comes from a young man with HIV. The rearrangement combines TRBV7-6 with TRBJ2-7, with the D gene not confidently named. The specimen comprised unsorted PBMCs, sampled 0.5 years before starting antiretroviral therapy. The CDR3 here reads CASSRTETSYEQYF. The DNA is TGTGCCAGCAGTCGCACAGAGACATCCTACGAGCAGTACTTC.